Below are 20 T cell receptor beta chains sequenced from a single sample in a study of blood T cell repertoires in COVID-19. The method was immunoSEQ multiplex PCR; TCRdb's version includes in-frame clones alone and lacks a portion of them. The data contain just over 350,000 clones, more than 85% of them singletons. Source material: PBMCs or T cells enriched from blood (not recorded which). These receptors originate from a woman between 25 and 40 years old who had recovered from COVID-19.

The CDR3 spells CASSPDRNHPGTEAFF. The CDR3 DNA follows: TGTGCCAGCAGCCCCGACAGGAACCATCCGGGGACTGAAGCTTTCTTT. The gene calls are TRBV14 and TRBJ1-1, with D maybe TRBD1 (6 bases). Germline CDR1 reads SGHDN; CDR2 reads FVKESK. Trimming took off 4 bases at V and 5 bases at J, with 20 bases between the two ends. The CDR3 extends over 16 amino acids.

The chain has TRBV27 and TRBJ2-1; no reliable D call. From germline, CDR1 is MNHEY and CDR2 SMNVEV (reference sequence). V gave up 6 bases and J gave up 5 bases, with 17 bases separating them. This CDR3 has 15 residues. The CDR3 bases are TGTGCCAGCAGGTCCCTATTGGGCCCAGACAATGAGCAGTTCTTC. Translation gives CASRSLLGPDNEQFF.

In its sample, this clone was seen a few times. V gene TRBV25-1 combines with J gene TRBJ2-1; 10 positions agree with TRBD1. The CDR3 extends over 15 amino acids. The J segment lost 3 bases and the V segment lost 8 bases, leaving 7 bases of the junction unmatched. Germline assignment: CDR1 MGHDK and CDR2 SYGVNS. The CDR3 coding sequence is TGTGCCAGCGGTCCGGGGACAGGGGACTACAATGAGCAGTTCTTC. It is translated as CASGPGTGDYNEQFF.

The chain couples TRBV29-1 to TRBJ2-2; D unclear. The germline V and J ends were trimmed by 6 bases and 4 bases, with 6 bases remaining between them. The CDR3 loop spans 11 amino acids. Looked up from germline, CDR1 is SQVTM and CDR2 is ANQGSEA. CDR3 nucleotide sequence: TGCAGCGTCGTCAGCACCGGGGAGCTGTTTTTT. Encoded protein: CSVVSTGELFF.

V is TRBV12-3 or TRBV12-4 and J is TRBJ1-2; D is undetermined. The CDR3 has 12 amino acids. V was pared by 4 bases and J by 2 bases, with 5 bases between. The CDR3 here is CASSSTNYGYTF. The CDR3 nucleotides are TGTGCCAGCAGTTCTACCAACTATGGCTACACCTTC.

The chain is built from TRBV5-1 and TRBJ1-5; 9 bases are a match to TRBD1. V was clipped by 4 bases and J by 7 bases; unmatched bases: 9. The CDR3 is made up of 15 amino acids. CDR1 and CDR2 from the germline V gene are SGHRS and YFSETQ. The CDR3 loop reads CASSLEGTGYQPQHF. The CDR3 nucleotides are TGCGCCAGCAGCCTTGAAGGGACAGGGTACCAGCCCCAGCATTTT. The whole variable domain, remainder taken from reference TRBV5-1 and TRBJ1-5, is KAGVTQTPRYLIKTRGQQVTLSCSPISGHRSVSWYQQTPGQGLQFLFEYFSETQRNKGNFPGRFSGRQFSNSRSEMNVSTLELGDSALYLCASSLEGTGYQPQHFGDGTRLSIL.

V usage is TRBV11-3 and J usage is TRBJ1-5; TRBD1 matches 9 bases. The germline V gene encodes CDR1 SGHNT and CDR2 YENEEA. The ends lost 5 bases at V and 3 bases at J; junction bases unmatched: 17. The CDR3 runs 19 residues. The CDR3 bases are TGTGCCAGCAGCAGAAAGGGACAGGGAGTAAGGCCGGACAATCAGCCCCAGCATTTT. This encodes CASSRKGQGVRPDNQPQHF. The full variable domain, completed using reference TRBV11-3 and TRBJ1-5, is EAGVVQSPRYKIIEKKQPVAFWCNPISGHNTLYWYLQNLGQGPELLIRYENEEAVDDSQLPKDRFSAERLKGVDSTLKIQPAELGDSAVYLCASSRKGQGVRPDNQPQHFGDGTRLSIL.

This chain uses TRBV28 with TRBJ2-5, with D perhaps TRBD2 (5 bases). From germline, CDR1 is MDHEN and CDR2 SYDVKM. Trimming shortened V by 3 bases and J by 5 bases, and 13 bases separated the two germline ends. The CDR3 totals 14 residues. The CDR3 DNA sequence: TGTGCCAGCAGTTTGTATCGGGATCGGGAGACCCAGTACTTC. It codes for CASSLYRDRETQYF.

V is TRBV29-1 and J is TRBJ2-7, with D maybe TRBD1 (7 bases). This CDR3 is 13 amino acids long. Germline lookup yields CDR1 SQVTM and CDR2 ANQGSEA. The V gene lost 6 bases and the J gene lost 4 bases, with 16 bases spanning the gap. The CDR3 coding sequence is TGCAGCGTAGGCGGGACAGCCAGATACGAGCAGTACTTC. Translation gives CSVGGTARYEQYF.

V usage is TRBV2 and J usage is TRBJ1-2; possibly TRBD1 for D (5 bases). This CDR3 spans 12 amino acids. V lost 7 bases and J lost 4, with 10 bases in between. Germline CDR1 reads SNHLY; CDR2 reads FYNNEI. CDR3: CASKYQGYGYTF. As DNA, the CDR3 is TGTGCCAGCAAGTATCAGGGCTATGGCTACACCTTC. The full variable domain, completed using reference TRBV2 and TRBJ1-2, is EPEVTQTPSHQVTQMGQEVILRCVPISNHLYFYWYRQILGQKVEFLVSFYNNEISEKSEIFDDQFSVERPDGSNFTLKIRSTKLEDSAMYFCASKYQGYGYTFGSGTRLTVV.

This CDR3 reads CASSSGPGGNTEAFF. The CDR3 coding sequence is TGCGCCAGCAGCTCAGGGCCCGGGGGGAACACTGAAGCTTTCTTT. The chain recombines TRBV5-1 with TRBJ1-1; TRBD1 is a possible D gene (5 bases). This CDR3 is built from 15 residues. Germline CDR1 and CDR2: SGHRS and YFSETQ. V was clipped by 3 bases and J by 1 base, with 13 bases between them. The variable domain in full, with the rest retrieved from reference TRBV5-1 and TRBJ1-1, is KAGVTQTPRYLIKTRGQQVTLSCSPISGHRSVSWYQQTPGQGLQFLFEYFSETQRNKGNFPGRFSGRQFSNSRSEMNVSTLELGDSALYLCASSSGPGGNTEAFFGQGTRLTVV.

This chain connects TRBV15 to TRBJ1-4; maybe TRBD1 (6 bases). CDR1 LNHNV and CDR2 YYDKDF come from the germline V gene (reference sequence). Trimming took 0 bases from V and 5 from J, leaving 16 bases between them. This CDR3 has 17 residues. CDR3 DNA: TGTGCCACCAGCAGAGATCCGGGTGGACAGTTGAATGAAAAACTGTTTTTT. It is translated as CATSRDPGGQLNEKLFF.

The CDR3 protein is CASSQDSPSGRNEQFF. The CDR3 DNA is TGTGCCAGCAGCCAAGATTCCCCTAGCGGGAGGAATGAGCAGTTCTTC. The chain carries TRBV4-2 and TRBJ2-1; TRBD2 agrees at 11 bases. The germline CDR1 and CDR2 sequences are LGHNA and YNFKEQ. The CDR3 is 16 residues long. The ends lost 0 bases at V and 7 bases at J; junction bases unmatched: 5.

V usage is TRBV28 and J usage is TRBJ2-2; D not resolved. In germline, CDR1 is MDHEN, CDR2 SYDVKM. Trimming cost V 2 bases and J 7 bases, with 5 bases left between them. The CDR3 has 12 residues. The CDR3 spells CASSLSHGELFF. Here the CDR3 DNA reads TGTGCCAGCAGTTTAAGCCACGGGGAGCTGTTTTTT.

V usage is TRBV28 and J usage is TRBJ2-7; 8 bases are a match to TRBD2. Looked up from germline, CDR1 is MDHEN and CDR2 is SYDVKM. This CDR3 spans 15 amino acids. V dropped 5 bases and J dropped 0; count of bases not matched to a gene: 6. The CDR3 nucleotides read TGTGCCAGCAGTCCGACCGGGACTAGCTCCTACGAGCAGTACTTC. Amino acid sequence: CASSPTGTSSYEQYF.

J is TRBJ2-1 and V is TRBV29-1; TRBD2 matches 7 bases. This CDR3 is built from 13 residues. Germline assignment: CDR1 SQVTM and CDR2 ANQGSEA. Trimming took 4 bases from V and 7 from J; bases not matched to a gene: 7. The CDR3 sequence is CSVVRGLINEQFF. The CDR3 nucleotides read TGCAGCGTTGTTAGGGGACTAATAAATGAGCAGTTCTTC.

The chain has TRBV4-1 and TRBJ2-3; D perhaps matches TRBD2 (5 bases). CDR3 size: 17 residues. Trimming took off 4 bases at V and 2 bases at J, with 19 bases between the two ends. CDR1 MGHRA and CDR2 YSYEKL come from the germline V gene. Here the CDR3 reads CASSLSGSGSYTDTQYF. The CDR3 nucleotides read TGCGCCAGCAGCCTAAGTGGTTCGGGATCGTACACAGATACGCAGTATTTT.

This clone was observed a few times. The genes are TRBV6-1 and TRBJ2-7, with D maybe TRBD2 (7 bases). The V and J ends lost 2 bases and 2 bases respectively, with 19 bases between them. The CDR3 sequence is 17 residues long. Germline values: CDR1 MNHNS, CDR2 SASEGT. CDR3 in DNA: TGTGCCAGCAGTGAAAGGGGGGGAGGCGGGGCAGCCTACGAGCAGTACTTC. Its protein is CASSERGGGGAAYEQYF.

This clone was recorded once. The V call is TRBV28, the J call TRBJ1-1; the D is unclear. The CDR3 spans 13 residues. Germline lookup yields CDR1 MDHEN and CDR2 SYDVKM. V lost 1 base and J lost 1, with 4 bases in between. The CDR3 spells CASSLSGNTEAFF. Written as DNA, the CDR3 is TGTGCCAGCAGTTTATCAGGGAACACTGAAGCTTTCTTT.

CDR3 in DNA: TGCGCCAGCAGCCAAGAAGGGACATTAGACAATGAGCAGTTCTTC. The encoded protein is CASSQEGTLDNEQFF. The gene calls are TRBV4-1 and TRBJ2-1; TRBD1 might be the D (6 bases). The CDR3 runs to 15 residues. Trimming took 0 bases from V and 5 from J, leaving 11 bases between them. Germline assignment: CDR1 MGHRA and CDR2 YSYEKL.